The sample holds one count of the clone carrying this T cell receptor (beta chain). V was trimmed by 6 bases and J by 0 bases, leaving 10 bases between them. Per germline, CDR1 MNHEY and CDR2 SVGEGT. The CDR3 runs to 14 residues. Repertoires were generated with immunoSEQ multiplex PCR, while TCRdb's copy carries only in-frame clones and drops some. The sample includes about 140,000 clones, 80% to 90% of them seen just once. The data originate from a study of blood T cell repertoires in COVID-19. The rearrangement uses TRBV6-2 or TRBV6-3 and TRBJ2-3, with D possibly TRBD1 on 5 matching bases. This TCR was recovered from a man aged 55 to 69 with active or convalescent COVID-19. The sequencing input was peripheral blood. CDR3 residues: CASSLDKSTDTQYF. In nucleotides, the CDR3 is TGTGCCAGCAGCCTGGACAAAAGCACAGATACGCAGTATTTT.